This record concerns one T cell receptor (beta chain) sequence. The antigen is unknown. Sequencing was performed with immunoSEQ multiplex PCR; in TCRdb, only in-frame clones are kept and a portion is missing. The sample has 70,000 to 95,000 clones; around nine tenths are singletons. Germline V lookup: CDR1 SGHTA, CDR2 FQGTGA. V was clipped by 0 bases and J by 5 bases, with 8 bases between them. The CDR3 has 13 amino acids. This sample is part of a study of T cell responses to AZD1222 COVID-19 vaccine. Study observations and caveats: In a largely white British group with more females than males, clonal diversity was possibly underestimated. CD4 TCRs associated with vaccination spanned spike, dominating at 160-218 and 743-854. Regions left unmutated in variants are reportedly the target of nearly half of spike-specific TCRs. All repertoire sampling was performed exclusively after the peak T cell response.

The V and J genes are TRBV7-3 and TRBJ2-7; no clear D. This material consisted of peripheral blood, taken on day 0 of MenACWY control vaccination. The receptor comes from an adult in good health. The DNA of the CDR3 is TGTGCCAGCAGCTTAACGGGGATGGACGAGCAGTACTTC. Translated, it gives CASSLTGMDEQYF.